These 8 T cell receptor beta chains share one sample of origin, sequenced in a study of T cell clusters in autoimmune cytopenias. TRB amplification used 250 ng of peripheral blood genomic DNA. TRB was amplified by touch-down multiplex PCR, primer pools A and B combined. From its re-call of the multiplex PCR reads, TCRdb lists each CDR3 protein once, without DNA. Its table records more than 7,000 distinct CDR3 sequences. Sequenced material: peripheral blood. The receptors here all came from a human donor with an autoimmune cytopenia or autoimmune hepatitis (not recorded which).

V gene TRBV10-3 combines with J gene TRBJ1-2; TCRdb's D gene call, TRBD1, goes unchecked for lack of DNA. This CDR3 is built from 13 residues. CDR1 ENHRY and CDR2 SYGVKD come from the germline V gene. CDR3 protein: CAIRINGGDGYTF.

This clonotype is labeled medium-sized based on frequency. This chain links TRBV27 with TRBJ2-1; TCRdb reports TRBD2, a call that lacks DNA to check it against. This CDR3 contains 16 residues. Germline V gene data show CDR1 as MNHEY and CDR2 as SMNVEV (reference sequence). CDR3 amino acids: CASSLGGGGGYNEQFF.

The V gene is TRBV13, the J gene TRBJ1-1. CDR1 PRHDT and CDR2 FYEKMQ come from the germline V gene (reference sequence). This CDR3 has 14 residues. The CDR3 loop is CASSLNSPNTEAFF.

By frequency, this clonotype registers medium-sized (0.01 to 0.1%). This chain's CDR3 is CSVAGGPYEQYF. The chain couples TRBV29-1 to TRBJ2-7; the TRBD2 assignment by TCRdb is unverifiable without DNA. This CDR3 is built from 12 residues. Germline V CDR1 and CDR2: SQVTM, ANQGSEA.

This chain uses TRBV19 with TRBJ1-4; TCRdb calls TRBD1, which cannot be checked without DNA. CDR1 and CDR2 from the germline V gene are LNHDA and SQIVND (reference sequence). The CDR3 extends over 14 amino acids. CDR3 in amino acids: CASRHTGYGEKLFF.

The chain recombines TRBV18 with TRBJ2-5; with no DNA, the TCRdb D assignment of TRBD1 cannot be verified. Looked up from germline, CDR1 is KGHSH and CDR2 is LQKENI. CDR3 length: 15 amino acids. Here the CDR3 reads CASSPWDRAEETQYF. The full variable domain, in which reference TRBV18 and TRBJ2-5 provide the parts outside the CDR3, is NAGVMQNPRHLVRRRGQEARLRCSPMKGHSHVYWYRQLPEEGLKFMVYLQKENIIDESGMPKERFSAEFPKEGPSILRIQQVVRGDSAAYFCASSPWDRAEETQYFGPGTRLLVL.

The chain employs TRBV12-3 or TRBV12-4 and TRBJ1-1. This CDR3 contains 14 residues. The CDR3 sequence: CASSVKGGNTEAFF.

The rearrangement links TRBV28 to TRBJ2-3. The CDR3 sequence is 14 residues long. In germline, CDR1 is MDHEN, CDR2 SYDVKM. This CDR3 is CASSFDTLTDTQYF.